The rows below give T cell receptor beta chains drawn from one sample of a study of radiation and T cells in renal cell carcinoma. Method: immunoSEQ multiplex PCR; TCRdb's copy keeps in-frame clones and lacks some. This repertoire shows approximately 120,000 clones, around 83% found once; its top ten account for about 3%. Here the sequenced sample was blood, taken from a patient whose treatment included radiotherapy and nephrectomy. The receptor set was obtained from a woman in her fifties or sixties with renal cell carcinoma. CDR3s include the opening cysteine and the closing phenylalanine or tryptophan. A D gene is named only where the DNA matches it firmly. Size is stated for part of the rows, as once, few or many counts, or as a class when the clone is expanded.

j_gene	len	v_gene	d_gene	abundance	CDR3aa	CDR3nt
TRBJ2-5	15	TRBV5-1	TRBD2	.	CASSGVAGGGETQYF	TGCGCCAGCAGCGGAGTAGCGGGGGGAGGAGAGACCCAGTACTTC
TRBJ1-5	15	TRBV5-1	TRBD1	.	CASSLAGGEDQPQHF	TGCGCCAGCAGCTTGGCAGGGGGCGAGGATCAGCCCCAGCATTTT
TRBJ2-7	14	TRBV5-4	.	.	CASSVGGTLYEQYF	TGTGCCAGCAGCGTTGGGGGTACCTTATACGAGCAGTACTTC
TRBJ1-1	15	TRBV30	.	.	CAWSVLGGRSTEAFF	TGTGCCTGGAGTGTACTCGGGGGCCGGAGCACTGAAGCTTTCTTT
TRBJ2-3	11	TRBV6-8	.	.	CAREITDTQYF	TGTGCCAGAGAGATCACAGATACGCAGTATTTT
TRBJ2-3	15	TRBV19	TRBD1	.	CASSTRQGRTDTQYF	TGTGCCAGTAGTACGCGACAGGGGCGGACAGATACGCAGTATTTT
TRBJ2-2	15	TRBV19	.	.	CASMGRGRNTGELFF	TGTGCCAGTATGGGACGGGGACGCAACACCGGGGAGCTGTTTTTT
TRBJ2-7	16	TRBV15	TRBD1	.	CATSRGRTGGNYEQYF	TGTGCCACCAGCAGGGGTCGGACAGGGGGGAATTACGAGCAGTACTTC
TRBJ2-7	13	TRBV29-1	TRBD2	once	CSVPGTSRYEQYF	TGCAGCGTCCCTGGGACTAGCAGGTACGAGCAGTACTTC
TRBJ1-2	13	TRBV27	.	.	CASSLSGSKSYTF	TGTGCCAGCAGTTTATCCGGGTCTAAGAGCTACACCTTC
TRBJ2-3	11	TRBV29-1	TRBD1	.	CSVEQGGRQYF	TGCAGCGTTGAGCAAGGGGGCCGGCAGTATTTT
TRBJ2-5	18	TRBV28	TRBD2	.	CASSTRRGASGKQETQYF	TGTGCCAGCAGTACGAGGAGAGGGGCTAGCGGGAAACAAGAGACCCAGTACTTC
TRBJ2-7	15	TRBV7-9	.	.	CASSLGRGLAYEQYF	TGTGCCAGCAGCTTAGGAAGGGGTTTAGCCTACGAGCAGTACTTC
TRBJ1-3	15	TRBV9	TRBD1	.	CASSSYGTGGNTIYF	TGTGCCAGCAGCTCTTACGGGACAGGGGGAAACACCATATATTTT
TRBJ2-3	18	TRBV27	.	.	CASSWGFRSPLTRDTQYF	TGTGCCAGCAGTTGGGGGTTCCGGAGTCCACTTACTCGGGATACGCAGTATTTT
TRBJ1-1	13	TRBV4-1	TRBD1	few	CASNSRGGTEAFF	TGCGCCAGCAACTCCAGGGGGGGCACTGAAGCTTTCTTT
TRBJ2-4	15	TRBV28	.	once	CASSSPAGRGNIQYF	TGTGCCAGCAGTTCCCCAGCTGGTCGGGGAAACATTCAGTACTTC
TRBJ1-1	12	TRBV18	.	.	CASKTVNTEAFF	TGTGCCAGCAAAACAGTGAACACTGAAGCTTTCTTT
TRBJ2-1	15	TRBV6-5	TRBD1	.	CASSRTGGVWDEQFF	TGTGCCAGCAGCCGGACAGGGGGCGTTTGGGATGAGCAGTTCTTC
TRBJ2-7	13	TRBV18	.	few	CASSGEPVLEQYF	TGTGCCAGCTCGGGGGAACCAGTGCTGGAGCAGTACTTC
TRBJ2-5	14	TRBV5-5	.	.	CASRLEGILGTQYF	TGTGCCAGCAGATTGGAGGGGATATTGGGGACCCAGTACTTC
TRBJ1-2	14	TRBV4-3	TRBD1	.	CASSLTTGGYGYTF	TGCGCCAGCAGCCTTACTACAGGGGGGTATGGCTACACCTTC
TRBJ2-6	15	TRBV9	.	.	CASSAGHSGANVLTF	TGTGCCAGCAGCGCAGGACACTCTGGGGCCAACGTCCTGACTTTC
TRBJ2-1	12	TRBV7-9	.	few	CASSLVINEQFF	TGTGCCAGCAGCTTAGTGATTAATGAGCAGTTCTTC
TRBJ2-2	15	TRBV7-9	TRBD2	.	CASSPGLAATGELFF	TGTGCCAGCAGCCCGGGACTAGCGGCCACCGGGGAGCTGTTTTTT
TRBJ2-1	12	TRBV6-5	.	.	CASQIPGASEVF	TGTGCCAGCCAAATTCCGGGGGCTAGCGAAGTCTTC
TRBJ1-4	14	TRBV27	.	.	CASSFRGTNEKLFF	TGTGCCAGCAGTTTCAGGGGAACTAATGAAAAACTGTTTTTT
TRBJ1-3	13	TRBV28	.	.	CASSLLQGNTIYF	TGTGCCAGCAGTTTATTACAGGGAAACACCATATATTTT
TRBJ1-1	15	TRBV27	.	.	CASSRAAGILTEAFF	TGTGCCAGCAGTCGGGCCGCGGGGATCCTCACTGAAGCTTTCTTT
TRBJ2-1	14	TRBV6-1	TRBD1	.	CASSEETGWNEQFF	TGTGCCAGCAGTGAAGAGACAGGGTGGAATGAGCAGTTCTTC
TRBJ2-3	17	TRBV5-1	.	.	CASSLEGTRTSTDTQYF	TGCGCCAGCAGCTTGGAAGGGACTCGGACTAGCACAGATACGCAGTATTTT
TRBJ2-7	14	TRBV28	.	.	CASSFRGQYYEQYF	TGTGCCAGCAGTTTTCGCGGACAGTACTACGAGCAGTACTTC
TRBJ2-7	15	TRBV28	TRBD2	.	CASSLALAGSYEQYF	TGTGCCAGCAGTCTAGCGCTAGCGGGATCCTACGAGCAGTACTTC
TRBJ2-1	15	TRBV6-5	TRBD2	.	CASRLWTSGHNEQFF	TGTGCCAGCAGACTTTGGACTAGCGGCCACAATGAGCAGTTCTTC
TRBJ1-6	14	TRBV28	TRBD1	few	CASIQDRVNSPLHF	TGTGCCAGCATCCAAGACAGGGTAAATTCACCCCTCCACTTT
TRBJ2-1	19	TRBV7-9	TRBD2	.	CASSLETGTSGSSYNEQFF	TGTGCCAGCAGCTTAGAGACGGGTACTAGCGGGAGCTCCTACAATGAGCAGTTCTTC
TRBJ2-3	13	TRBV9	.	.	CASSVDDTDTQYF	TGTGCCAGCAGCGTAGATGACACAGATACGCAGTATTTT
TRBJ2-7	13	TRBV7-9	.	.	CASSLDGLEEQYF	TGTGCCAGCAGCTTAGACGGGTTAGAGGAGCAGTACTTC
TRBJ2-3	16	TRBV28	.	.	CASTPYTTGRVWSQYF	TGTGCCAGCACCCCCTATACGACAGGGAGGGTTTGGTCGCAGTATTTT
TRBJ2-3	14	TRBV19	.	.	CASSIVGDTDTQYF	TGTGCCAGTAGTATAGTGGGAGACACAGATACGCAGTATTTT
TRBJ1-2	16	TRBV28	TRBD1	.	CASSLYLGQGATGYTF	TGTGCCAGCAGTTTATATCTAGGACAGGGGGCGACGGGCTACACCTTC
TRBJ1-2	15	TRBV6-6	TRBD1	.	CASRESRQGASGYTF	TGTGCCAGCAGGGAAAGTCGACAGGGGGCAAGTGGCTACACCTTC
TRBJ2-7	15	TRBV30	TRBD1	once	CAWRSTPGGRYEQYF	TGTGCCTGGAGGAGCACTCCAGGGGGCAGATACGAGCAGTACTTC
TRBJ1-2	16	TRBV6-5	.	.	CASSYAKRDLHYGYTF	TGTGCCAGCAGTTACGCGAAACGGGACCTTCATTATGGCTACACCTTC
TRBJ2-1	13	TRBV6-5	.	.	CASSRTGYNEQFF	TGTGCCAGCAGTAGGACGGGTTACAATGAGCAGTTCTTC
TRBJ1-5	17	TRBV21-1	.	.	CASSKEDVQNSNQPQHF	TGTGCCAGCAGCAAAGAGGACGTCCAAAATAGCAATCAGCCCCAGCATTTT
TRBJ2-1	14	TRBV19	.	.	CASSISDGYNEQFF	TGTGCCAGTAGTATTTCCGACGGTTACAATGAGCAGTTCTTC
TRBJ1-1	13	TRBV18	.	.	CASSPRGNTEAFF	TGTGCCAGCTCACCAAGGGGGAACACTGAAGCTTTCTTT
TRBJ2-3	16	TRBV9	.	.	CASSVVRGAPGDTQYF	TGTGCCAGCAGCGTAGTTCGGGGGGCCCCTGGGGATACGCAGTATTTT